This T cell receptor beta chain was identified during a study of control samples from healthy donors and cancer patients. Profiling relied on immunoSEQ multiplex PCR, and the TCRdb table lists in-frame clones only, not all of them. In the table there are approximately 70,000 clones, approximately 89% of which are singletons. The junction had 5 bases not matched to a gene; V was cut back by 6 bases and J by 9 bases. The CDR3 totals 12 residues. The clonotype comes from a man between 60 and 70 years old with colorectal cancer. This chain joins TRBV12-3 or TRBV12-4 and TRBJ2-1; 7 bases match TRBD2. Source material: PBMCs. CDR3 coding DNA: TGTGCCAGCAGGCGGACTAGGGGTGAGCAGTTCTTC. Translating it yields CASRRTRGEQFF.